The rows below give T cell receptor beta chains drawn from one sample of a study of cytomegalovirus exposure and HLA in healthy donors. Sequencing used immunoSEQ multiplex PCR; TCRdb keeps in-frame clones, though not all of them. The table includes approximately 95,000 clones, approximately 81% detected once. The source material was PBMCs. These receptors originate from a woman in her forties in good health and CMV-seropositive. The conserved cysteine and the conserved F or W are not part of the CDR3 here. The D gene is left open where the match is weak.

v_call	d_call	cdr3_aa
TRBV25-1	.	ASSEVGRGGKTGELF
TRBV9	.	ASSVDGELVAKNIQY
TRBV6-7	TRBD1	ASSYSIGTGGNQPQH
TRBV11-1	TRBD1	ASSNIRQGAWANEQF
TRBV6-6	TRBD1	ASSYPGTGTNEQY
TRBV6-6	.	ASSYHRASNTEAF
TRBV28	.	ASTWGGAHNEQF
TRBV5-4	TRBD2	ASSRGLAAPEETQY
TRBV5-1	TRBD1	ASRTGDYGYT
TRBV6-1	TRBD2	ASSGGTSGYSYEQY
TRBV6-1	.	ASSEDLGRGQPQH
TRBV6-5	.	ASRPATGYGYT
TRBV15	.	ATSRAVLTGSYEQY
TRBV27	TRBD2	ASSPGLAQGGELF
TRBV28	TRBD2	ASSPGGVGEQF